This T cell receptor beta chain was found in a study of cytomegalovirus exposure and HLA in healthy donors. At the level of the study: An earlier analysis found fewer than 120 million unique TCR beta sequences from around 180 million T cells.

Though nominally healthy at sampling, donors likely had unrecorded immune exposures. With V trimmed by 5 bases and J by 6 bases, 7 bases remained unmatched. Per germline, CDR1 MNHEY and CDR2 SMNVEV (reference sequence). The CDR3 spans 14 residues. Both 60 Vbeta primers and 13 Jbeta primers went into the PCR. This table comes from immunoSEQ multiplex PCR, and its TCRdb copy is limited to in-frame clones, with some not included. The top ten hold roughly 2.1% of the sample, which has 75,000 to 100,000 clones, about 7.6% seen once. This clone was observed a few times. Antigen specificity is unknown. Study observations and caveats: A later analysis appeared to link common viral pathogens to several of the most significant clusters. An analysis was carried out at a later point. It showed that HLA-associated TCR beta chains were more clonally expanded than equally common non-associated chains.

Sequenced: PBMCs. The clonotype was recovered from a man aged 50-60 years in good health and CMV-seronegative. This chain joins TRBV27 and TRBJ2-7; the match to TRBD2 covers 10 bases. This CDR3 reads CASSASGRMGEQYF. CDR3 sequence (DNA): TGTGCCAGCAGTGCTAGCGGGAGAATGGGCGAGCAGTACTTC.